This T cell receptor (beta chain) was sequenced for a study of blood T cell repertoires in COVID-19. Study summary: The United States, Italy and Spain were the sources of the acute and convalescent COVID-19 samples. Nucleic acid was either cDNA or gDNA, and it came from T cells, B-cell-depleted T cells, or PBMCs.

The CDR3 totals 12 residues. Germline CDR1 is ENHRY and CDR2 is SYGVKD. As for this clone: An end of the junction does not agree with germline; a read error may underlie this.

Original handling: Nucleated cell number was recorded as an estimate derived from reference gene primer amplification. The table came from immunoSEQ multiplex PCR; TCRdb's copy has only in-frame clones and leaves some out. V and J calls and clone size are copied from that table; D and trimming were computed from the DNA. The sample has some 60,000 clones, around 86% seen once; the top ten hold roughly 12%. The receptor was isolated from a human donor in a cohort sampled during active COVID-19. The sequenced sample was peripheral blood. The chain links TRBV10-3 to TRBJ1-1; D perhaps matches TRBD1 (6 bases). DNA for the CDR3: TGTGCCATCAGTGAGTACAGGGACGCCACAGAGTTT. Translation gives CAISEYRDATEF.